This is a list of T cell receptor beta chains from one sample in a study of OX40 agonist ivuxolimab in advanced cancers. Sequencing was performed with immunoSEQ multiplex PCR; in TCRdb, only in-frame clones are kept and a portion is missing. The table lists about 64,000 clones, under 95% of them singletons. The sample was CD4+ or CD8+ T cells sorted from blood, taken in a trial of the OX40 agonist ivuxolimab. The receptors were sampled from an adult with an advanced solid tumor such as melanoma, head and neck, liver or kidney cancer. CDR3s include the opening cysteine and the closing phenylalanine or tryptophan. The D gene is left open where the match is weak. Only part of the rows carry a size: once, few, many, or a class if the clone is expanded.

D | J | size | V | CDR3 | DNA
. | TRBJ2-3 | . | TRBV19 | CASSIRVAADTQYF | TGTGCCAGTAGTATCAGGGTAGCGGCAGATACGCAGTATTTT
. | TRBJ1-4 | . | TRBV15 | CATSREGRTNEKLFF | TGTGCCACCAGCAGAGAAGGGAGGACTAATGAAAAACTGTTTTTT
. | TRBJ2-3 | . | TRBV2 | CASSERAGSDTQYF | TGTGCCAGCAGTGAAAGGGCAGGATCAGATACGCAGTATTTT
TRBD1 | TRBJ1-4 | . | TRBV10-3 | CAISGQGPGEKLFF | TGTGCCATCAGTGGACAGGGACCTGGGGAAAAACTGTTTTTT
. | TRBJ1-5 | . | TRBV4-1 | CASSQGQGPWNQPQHF | TGCGCCAGCAGCCAAGGTCAGGGACCTTGGAATCAGCCCCAGCATTTT
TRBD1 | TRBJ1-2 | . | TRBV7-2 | CASSSGQGGARRNGYTF | TGTGCCAGCAGCTCTGGACAGGGGGGCGCAAGGAGGAATGGCTACACCTTC
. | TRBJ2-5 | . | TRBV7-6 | CASSLGLEETQYF | TGTGCCAGCAGCTTAGGACTGGAAGAGACCCAGTACTTC
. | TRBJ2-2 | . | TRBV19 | CASSIGGGVDGELFF | TGTGCCAGTAGTATTGGTGGAGGGGTCGACGGGGAGCTGTTTTTT
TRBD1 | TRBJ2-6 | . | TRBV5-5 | CASSGMGQPSGANVLTF | TGTGCCAGCAGCGGAATGGGACAGCCCTCTGGGGCCAACGTCCTGACTTTC
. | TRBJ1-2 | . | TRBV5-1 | CASSPLGDYGYTF | TGCGCCAGCAGCCCTTTGGGGGACTATGGCTACACCTTC
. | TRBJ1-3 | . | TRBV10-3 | CAISEEGSKGNTIYF | TGTGCCATCAGTGAAGAGGGCAGTAAGGGAAACACCATATATTTT
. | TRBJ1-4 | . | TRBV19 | CASRGRSNEKLFF | TGTGCCAGTAGAGGACGGTCTAATGAAAAACTGTTTTTT
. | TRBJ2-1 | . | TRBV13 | CASSPPRDTNEQFF | TGTGCCAGCAGCCCCCCGAGGGACACCAATGAGCAGTTCTTC
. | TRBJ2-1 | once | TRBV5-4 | CASSLATDNEQFF | TGTGCCAGCAGCTTAGCGACCGACAATGAGCAGTTCTTC
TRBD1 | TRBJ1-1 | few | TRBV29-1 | CSGRTGDTEAFF | TGCAGCGGCAGGACAGGGGATACTGAAGCTTTCTTT
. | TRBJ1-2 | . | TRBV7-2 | CASSLDGGNYGYTF | TGTGCCAGCAGCTTGGACGGGGGTAACTATGGCTACACCTTC
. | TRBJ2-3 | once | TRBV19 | CASSLNSGRNTDTQYF | TGTGCCAGTAGCCTCAATAGCGGAAGAAACACAGATACGCAGTATTTT
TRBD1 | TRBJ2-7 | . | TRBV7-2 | CASSSDSQGAYEQYF | TGTGCCAGCAGCTCCGATTCACAGGGGGCGTACGAGCAGTACTTC
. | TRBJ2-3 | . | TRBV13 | CASSSILVTQYF | TGTGCCAGCAGCTCAATATTGGTTACGCAGTATTTT
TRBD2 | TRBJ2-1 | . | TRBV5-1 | CASSTTGTSGSRSYNEQFF | TGCGCCAGCAGCACCACCGGGACTAGCGGGAGCCGCTCCTACAATGAGCAGTTCTTC
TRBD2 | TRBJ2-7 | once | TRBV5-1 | CASSLAVAGTYEQYF | TGCGCCAGCAGCTTGGCGGTAGCGGGGACCTACGAGCAGTACTTC
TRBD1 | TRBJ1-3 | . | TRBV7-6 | CASSSRTGLSGNTIYF | TGTGCCAGCAGCTCCAGGACAGGCCTCTCTGGAAACACCATATATTTT
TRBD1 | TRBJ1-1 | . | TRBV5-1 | CASSLAATGREAFF | TGCGCCAGCAGCTTGGCCGCGACAGGGAGAGAAGCTTTCTTT
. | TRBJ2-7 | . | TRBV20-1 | CSAGGYREQYF | TGCAGTGCTGGGGGGTATCGCGAGCAGTACTTC
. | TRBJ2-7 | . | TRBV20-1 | CSASDPYEQYF | TGCAGTGCGTCCGACCCATACGAGCAGTACTTC
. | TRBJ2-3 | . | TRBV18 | CASSPGGQDTQYF | TGTGCCAGCTCACCCGGGGGGCAAGATACGCAGTATTTT
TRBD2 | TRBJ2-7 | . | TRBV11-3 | CASSLETSGPTPYEQYF | TGTGCCAGCAGCTTAGAAACTAGCGGGCCTACCCCCTACGAGCAGTACTTC
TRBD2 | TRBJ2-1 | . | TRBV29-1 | CSVEAGGPWDEQFF | TGCAGCGTTGAGGCGGGAGGGCCCTGGGATGAGCAGTTCTTC
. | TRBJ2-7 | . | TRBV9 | CASSAHESGTSYEQYF | TGTGCCAGCAGCGCCCATGAGTCCGGGACCAGCTACGAGCAGTACTTC
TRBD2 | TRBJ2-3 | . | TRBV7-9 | CASSLISSGSSQYF | TGTGCCAGCAGCTTAATATCTAGCGGGAGTTCGCAGTATTTT
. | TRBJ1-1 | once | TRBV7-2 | CASSRLWGNTEAFF | TGTGCCAGCAGCCGCTTGTGGGGGAACACTGAAGCTTTCTTT
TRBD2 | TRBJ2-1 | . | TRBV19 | CASKSGRDLSYNEQFF | TGTGCCAGTAAGAGCGGGAGGGACCTCTCCTACAATGAGCAGTTCTTC
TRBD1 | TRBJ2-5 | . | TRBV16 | CASSQETGTKETQYF | TGTGCCAGCAGCCAGGAGACAGGGACCAAAGAGACCCAGTACTTC
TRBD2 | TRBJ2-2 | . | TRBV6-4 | CASSRAGENTGELFF | TGTGCCAGCAGTAGAGCGGGGGAGAACACCGGGGAGCTGTTTTTT
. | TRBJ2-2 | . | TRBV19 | CASSISETPGELFF | TGTGCCAGTAGTATATCCGAGACGCCCGGGGAGCTGTTTTTT
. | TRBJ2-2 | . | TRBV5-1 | CASSPGGNTGELFF | TGCGCCAGCAGCCCTGGGGGGAACACCGGGGAGCTGTTTTTT
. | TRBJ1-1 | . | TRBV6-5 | CASSYSGGFVEAFF | TGTGCCAGCAGTTACTCTGGGGGGTTCGTTGAAGCTTTCTTT
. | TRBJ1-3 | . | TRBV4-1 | CASSHILTELTANTIYF | TGCGCCAGCAGCCATATCCTGACAGAGCTTACGGCGAACACCATATATTTT
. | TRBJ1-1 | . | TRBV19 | CASSKGSRAPSLNTEAFF | TGTGCCAGTAGTAAGGGGTCGAGGGCGCCATCATTGAACACTGAAGCTTTCTTT